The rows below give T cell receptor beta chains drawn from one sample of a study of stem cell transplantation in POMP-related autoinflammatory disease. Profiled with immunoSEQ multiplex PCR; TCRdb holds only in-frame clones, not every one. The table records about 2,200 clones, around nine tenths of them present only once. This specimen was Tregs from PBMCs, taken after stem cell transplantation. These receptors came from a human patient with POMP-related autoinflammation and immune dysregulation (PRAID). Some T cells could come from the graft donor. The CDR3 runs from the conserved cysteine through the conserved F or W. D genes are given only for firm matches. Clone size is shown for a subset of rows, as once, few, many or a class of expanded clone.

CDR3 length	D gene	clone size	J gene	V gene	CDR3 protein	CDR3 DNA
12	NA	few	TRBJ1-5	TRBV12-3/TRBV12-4	CASSFLGQPQHF	TGTGCCAGCAGTTTCCTCGGTCAGCCCCAGCATTTT
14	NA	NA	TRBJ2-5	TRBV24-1	CATSDSGEQETQYF	TGTGCCACCAGTGATTCAGGGGAGCAAGAGACCCAGTACTTC
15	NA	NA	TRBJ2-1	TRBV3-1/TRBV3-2	CASSQDIGRYNEQFF	TGTGCCAGCAGCCAAGACATAGGACGCTACAATGAGCAGTTCTTC
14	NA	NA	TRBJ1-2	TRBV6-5	CASRDWGRDYGYTF	TGTGCCAGCAGGGATTGGGGCAGGGACTATGGCTACACCTTC
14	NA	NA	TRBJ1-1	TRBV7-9	CASSHTLGHTEAFF	TGTGCCAGCAGCCACACATTAGGCCACACTGAAGCTTTCTTT
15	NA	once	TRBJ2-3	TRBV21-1	CASTPPGQGRDTQYF	TGTGCCAGCACGCCCCCGGGACAGGGGCGAGATACGCAGTATTTT
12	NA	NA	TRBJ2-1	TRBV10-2	CASSELYNEQFF	TGCGCCAGCAGTGAACTTTACAATGAGCAGTTCTTC
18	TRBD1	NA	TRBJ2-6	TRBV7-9	CASSTETGWGSGANVLTF	TGTGCCAGCAGCACAGAGACAGGGTGGGGCTCTGGGGCCAACGTCCTGACTTTC
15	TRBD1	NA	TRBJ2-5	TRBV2	CASSRDRVYQETQYF	TGTGCCAGCAGTAGGGACAGGGTATACCAAGAGACCCAGTACTTC
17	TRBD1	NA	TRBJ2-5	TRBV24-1	CATSDHPRTGAQETQYF	TGTGCCACCAGTGATCACCCTCGGACAGGCGCCCAAGAGACCCAGTACTTC
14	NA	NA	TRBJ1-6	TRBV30	CAWSWGGVNSPLHF	TGTGCCTGGAGTTGGGGCGGCGTAAATTCACCCCTCCACTTT
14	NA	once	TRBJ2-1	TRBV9	CASSVPNGEHEQFF	TGTGCCAGCAGCGTACCTAACGGAGAACATGAGCAGTTCTTC
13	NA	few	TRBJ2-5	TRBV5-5	CASSLYSQETQYF	TGTGCCAGCAGCTTGTACAGCCAAGAGACCCAGTACTTC
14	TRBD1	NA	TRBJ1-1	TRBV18	CASSPGTGVSEAFF	TGTGCCAGCTCACCCGGGACAGGGGTCTCTGAAGCTTTCTTT
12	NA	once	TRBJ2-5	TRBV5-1	CASSQGRETQYF	TGCGCCAGCTCACAGGGACGAGAGACCCAGTACTTC
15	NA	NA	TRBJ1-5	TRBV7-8	CASSLAQRANQPQHF	TGTGCCAGCAGCTTAGCGCAGAGGGCCAATCAGCCCCAGCATTTT
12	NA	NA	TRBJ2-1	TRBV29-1	CSVGAGLEEQFF	TGCAGCGTCGGTGCAGGGTTGGAAGAGCAGTTCTTC
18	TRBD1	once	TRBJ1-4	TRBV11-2	CASSLVGPYRDRDEKLFF	TGTGCCAGCAGCTTAGTCGGGCCCTACCGGGACAGGGATGAAAAACTGTTTTTT
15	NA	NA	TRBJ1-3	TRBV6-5	CASSYSGVSGNTIYF	TGTGCCAGCAGTTACTCCGGGGTCTCTGGAAACACCATATATTTT
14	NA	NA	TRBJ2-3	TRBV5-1	CASSFEGRTDTQYF	TGCGCCAGCAGCTTTGAGGGACGCACAGATACGCAGTATTTT
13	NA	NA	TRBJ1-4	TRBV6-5	CASSYSARGKLFF	TGTGCCAGCAGTTACTCGGCGCGTGGAAAACTGTTTTTT
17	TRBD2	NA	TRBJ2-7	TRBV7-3	CASSSQPRTSGSHEQYF	TGTGCCAGCAGCTCCCAACCCCGGACTAGCGGGAGCCACGAGCAGTACTTC
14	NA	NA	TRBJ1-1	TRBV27	CASSLFRGMNEAFF	TGTGCCAGCAGTTTATTTAGGGGTATGAATGAAGCTTTCTTT
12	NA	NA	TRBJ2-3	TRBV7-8	CASSPHGRREYF	TGTGCCAGCAGCCCCCATGGGAGGAGGGAGTATTTT
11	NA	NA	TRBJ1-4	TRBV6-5	CASSYGEKLFF	TGTGCCAGCAGTTACGGTGAAAAACTGTTTTTT
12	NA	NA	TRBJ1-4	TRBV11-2	CASSLVQGVLFF	TGTGCCAGCAGCTTAGTCCAGGGAGTTCTGTTTTTT
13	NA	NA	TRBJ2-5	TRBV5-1	CASSFQGKETQYF	TGCGCCAGCAGCTTTCAGGGGAAAGAGACCCAGTACTTC
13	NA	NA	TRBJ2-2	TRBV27	CASSFLSTGELFF	TGTGCCAGCAGTTTTTTAAGCACCGGGGAGCTGTTTTTT
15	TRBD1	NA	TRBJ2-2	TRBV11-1	CASRTTTGVVGELFF	TGTGCCAGCAGAACTACGACAGGGGTGGTCGGGGAGCTGTTTTTT
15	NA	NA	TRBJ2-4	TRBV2	CASSEGPRSKNIQYF	TGTGCCAGCAGTGAGGGGCCCCGGTCCAAAAACATTCAGTACTTC
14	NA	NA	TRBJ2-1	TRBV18	CASSPDQGYNEQFF	TGTGCCAGCTCACCAGATCAGGGTTACAATGAGCAGTTCTTC
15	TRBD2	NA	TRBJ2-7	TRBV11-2	CASSVGLAGAHEQYF	TGTGCCAGCAGCGTGGGACTAGCGGGGGCACACGAGCAGTACTTC
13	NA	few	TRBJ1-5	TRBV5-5	CASSLSRAQPQHF	TGTGCCAGCAGCTTGTCCAGGGCTCAGCCCCAGCATTTT